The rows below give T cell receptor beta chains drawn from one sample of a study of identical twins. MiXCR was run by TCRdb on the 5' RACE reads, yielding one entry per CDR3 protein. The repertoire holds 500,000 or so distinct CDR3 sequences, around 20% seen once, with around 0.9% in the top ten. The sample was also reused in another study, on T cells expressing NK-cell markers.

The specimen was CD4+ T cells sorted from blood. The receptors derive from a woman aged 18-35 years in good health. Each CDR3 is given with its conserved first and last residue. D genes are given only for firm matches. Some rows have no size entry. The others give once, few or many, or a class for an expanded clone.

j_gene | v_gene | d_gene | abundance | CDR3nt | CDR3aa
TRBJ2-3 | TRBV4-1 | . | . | TGCGCCAGCAGCCAACAACTAGCTTACACAGATACGCAGTATTTT | CASSQQLAYTDTQYF
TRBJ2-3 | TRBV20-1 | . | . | TGCAGTGCCAAGCCGGGCGGAGCTAGCACAGATACGCAGTATTTT | CSAKPGGASTDTQYF
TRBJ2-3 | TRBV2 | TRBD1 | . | TGTGCCAGCAGGGGGGACAGCCCAGATACGCAGTATTTT | CASRGDSPDTQYF
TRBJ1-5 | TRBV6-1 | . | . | TGTGCCAGCACCGGCGGGTTCCGACAGCCCCAGCATTTT | CASTGGFRQPQHF
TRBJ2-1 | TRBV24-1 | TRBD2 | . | TGTGCCACCCCTGGCGGGAGAAGGTCCTACAATGAGCAGTTCTTC | CATPGGRRSYNEQFF
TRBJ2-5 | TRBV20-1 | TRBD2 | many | TGCAGTGCTAAGCCGGCCAAGCGGGACTCGGAGACCCAGTACTTC | CSAKPAKRDSETQYF
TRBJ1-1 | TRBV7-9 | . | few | TGTGCCAGCAGCTTGAGGGCAGGGAGGGGGACTGAAGCTTTCTTT | CASSLRAGRGTEAFF
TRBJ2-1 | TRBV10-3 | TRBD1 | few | TGTGCCATCGCAGACGGGACAGGGGACAATGAGCAGTTCTTC | CAIADGTGDNEQFF
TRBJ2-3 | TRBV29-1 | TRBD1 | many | TGCAGCGTTGATGGCGAGCGGCCAGGGGGTCCGCAGTATTTT | CSVDGERPGGPQYF
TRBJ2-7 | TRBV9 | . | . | TGTGCCAGCAGCGTAGCAAGTGCCTACGAGCAGTACTTC | CASSVASAYEQYF
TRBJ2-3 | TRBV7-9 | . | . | TGTGCCAGCAGCTACGGTGTCACAGATACGCAGTATTTT | CASSYGVTDTQYF
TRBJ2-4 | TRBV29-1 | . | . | TGCAGCGTGGCCGAAATCGACAACATTCAGTACTTC | CSVAEIDNIQYF
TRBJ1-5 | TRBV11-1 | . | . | TGTGCCAGCAGCTTAGTCGTCAGTGGCGGAGAAGTTGGATGGGGCAATCAGCCCCAGCATTTT | CASSLVVSGGEVGWGNQPQHF
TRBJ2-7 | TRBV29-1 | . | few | TGCAGCGCTGAAGGGGGGGGGTTACACGAGCAGTACTTC | CSAEGGGLHEQYF
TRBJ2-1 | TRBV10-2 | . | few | TGCGCCAGCAGTGAGTCCGGAAGGGGGACCTACAATGAGCAGTTCTTC | CASSESGRGTYNEQFF
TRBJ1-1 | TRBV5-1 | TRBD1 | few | TGCGCCAGCAGCGGGCCGACAGGGTCGAACACTGAAGCTTTCTTT | CASSGPTGSNTEAFF
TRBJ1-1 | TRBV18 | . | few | TGTGCCAGCTCACCCACAGAGCTTGAAGCTTTCTTT | CASSPTELEAFF
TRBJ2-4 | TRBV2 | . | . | TGTGCCAGCTTTACAGGTTCGGGGGCCAAAAACATTCAGTACTTC | CASFTGSGAKNIQYF
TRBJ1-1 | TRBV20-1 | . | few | TGCAGTGCTAGACCCCCATCTATCACTGAAGCTTTCTTT | CSARPPSITEAFF
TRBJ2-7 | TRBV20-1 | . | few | TGCAGTGCGATGGGACTCTACGAGCAGTACTTC | CSAMGLYEQYF
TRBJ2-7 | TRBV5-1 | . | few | TGCGCCAGCAGGGAGGGCCTCTACGAGCAGTACTTC | CASREGLYEQYF
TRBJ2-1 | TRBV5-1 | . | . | TGCGCCAGCAGCCTTCCGACTGGCGCCTCCTACAATGAGCAGTTCTTC | CASSLPTGASYNEQFF
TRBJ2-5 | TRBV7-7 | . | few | TGTGCTAGCAGCCCTATTGGGGGAAACCAAGAGACCCAGTACTTC | CASSPIGGNQETQYF
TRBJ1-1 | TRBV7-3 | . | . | TGTGCCAGCAGCCCTCGGGGCAGCCTGAACACTGAAGCTTTCTTT | CASSPRGSLNTEAFF
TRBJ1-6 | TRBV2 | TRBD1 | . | TGTGCCAGCAGCAAAATGGGACAGACAAATTCACCCCTCCACTTT | CASSKMGQTNSPLHF
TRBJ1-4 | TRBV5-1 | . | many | TGCGCCAGCAGCTTGGTCGGGGTGAATGAAAAACTGTTTTTT | CASSLVGVNEKLFF
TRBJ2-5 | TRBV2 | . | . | TGTGCCAGCAGTGAGAATGGGATAATAACCCAGTACTTC | CASSENGIITQYF
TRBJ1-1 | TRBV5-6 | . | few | TGTGCCAGCAGCTTCGGGAGGTGGACTGAAGCTTTCTTT | CASSFGRWTEAFF
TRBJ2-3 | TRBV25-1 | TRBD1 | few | TGTGCCAGCAGTGATCGCCTTGGGACAGGGTGGGCAGATACGCAGTATTTT | CASSDRLGTGWADTQYF
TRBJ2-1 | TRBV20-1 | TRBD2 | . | TGCAGTGCTCTAGCGGGAGTGGGCAATGAGCAGTTCTTC | CSALAGVGNEQFF
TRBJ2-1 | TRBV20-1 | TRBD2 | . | TGCAGTGCTACTGGTGGACTAGTTCTTAACAATGAGCAGTTCTTC | CSATGGLVLNNEQFF
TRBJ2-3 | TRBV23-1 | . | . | TGCGCCAGCAGTCGCCCTGGGACTCCTAGCACAGATACGCAGTATTTT | CASSRPGTPSTDTQYF
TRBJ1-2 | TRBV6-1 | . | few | TGTGCCAGCAGCCGAGCCGGGACCGCTGTAATGGGCTACACCTTC | CASSRAGTAVMGYTF
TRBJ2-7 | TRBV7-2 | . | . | TGTGCCAGCAGCTTAGCGGCGGATCCTTCCTACGAGCAGTACTTC | CASSLAADPSYEQYF
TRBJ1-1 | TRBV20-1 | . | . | TGCAGTGCTAGACGTCCGCCCCTCATGAACACTGAAGCTTTCTTT | CSARRPPLMNTEAFF
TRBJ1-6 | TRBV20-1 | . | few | TGCAGTGCTAGAAGGGCGGGTTCACCCCTCCACTTT | CSARRAGSPLHF
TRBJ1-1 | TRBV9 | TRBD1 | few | TGTGCCAGCAGCTCAGGAAGGGGGCTGACGACTGAAGCTTTCTTT | CASSSGRGLTTEAFF
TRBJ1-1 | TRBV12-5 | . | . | TGTGCTAGTGGTTTTCGGTCAGAGCTTGAAGCTTTCTTT | CASGFRSELEAFF
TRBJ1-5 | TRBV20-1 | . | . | TGCAGTGCAAGGACAGACTTCAATCAGCCCCAGCATTTT | CSARTDFNQPQHF
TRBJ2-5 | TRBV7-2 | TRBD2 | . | TGTGCCAGCAGCTTCCGCAAGCAGGGACTAGGATATGTAACCCAGTACTTC | CASSFRKQGLGYVTQYF
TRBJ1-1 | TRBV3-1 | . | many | TGTGCCAGCAGCCAGGCAGGGCGGAACACTGAAGCTTTCTTT | CASSQAGRNTEAFF
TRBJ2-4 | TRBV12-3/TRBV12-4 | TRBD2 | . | TGTGCCAGCAGTTCATGGACTAGCGGGGGGTCAAAAAACATTCAGTACTTC | CASSSWTSGGSKNIQYF
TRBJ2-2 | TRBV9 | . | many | TGTGCCAGCAGCGTAGAAGGCAGCGGGGAGCTGTTTTTT | CASSVEGSGELFF
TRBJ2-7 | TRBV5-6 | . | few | TGTGCCAGCAGCAGGATAGGACCGGCCTACGAGCAGTACTTC | CASSRIGPAYEQYF
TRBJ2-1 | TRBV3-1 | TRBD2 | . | TGTGCCAGCAGTCAACTAGCGGGAGGGGACAATGAGCAGTTCTTC | CASSQLAGGDNEQFF
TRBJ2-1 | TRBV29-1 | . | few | TGCAGCGTGAGGGACGAGGGGAATGAGCAGTTCTTC | CSVRDEGNEQFF
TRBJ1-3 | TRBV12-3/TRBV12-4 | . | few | TGTGCCAGCAGTCCTCGGGGCCACGGCACCATATATTTT | CASSPRGHGTIYF
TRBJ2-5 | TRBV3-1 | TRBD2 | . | TGTGCCAGCAGCCAAGATATAGGGCTAGCGGGAGTAGGAGAGACCCAGTACTTC | CASSQDIGLAGVGETQYF
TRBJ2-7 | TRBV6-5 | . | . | TGTGCCAGCAGTTACTCCCTTAACTGGGACTCCTACGAGCAGTACTTC | CASSYSLNWDSYEQYF
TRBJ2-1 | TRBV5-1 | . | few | TGCGCCAGCAGCCTCTCCATACTAGCAGGCTCCTACAATGAGCAGTTCTTC | CASSLSILAGSYNEQFF
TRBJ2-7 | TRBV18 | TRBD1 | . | TGTGCCAGCTCAGCGAGTGGGACAGGGTACGAGCAGTACTTC | CASSASGTGYEQYF
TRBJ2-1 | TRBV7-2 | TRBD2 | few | TGTGCCAGCAGCCCACCCCGAGCGGGAGCGTGGGGTGAGCAGTTCTTC | CASSPPRAGAWGEQFF